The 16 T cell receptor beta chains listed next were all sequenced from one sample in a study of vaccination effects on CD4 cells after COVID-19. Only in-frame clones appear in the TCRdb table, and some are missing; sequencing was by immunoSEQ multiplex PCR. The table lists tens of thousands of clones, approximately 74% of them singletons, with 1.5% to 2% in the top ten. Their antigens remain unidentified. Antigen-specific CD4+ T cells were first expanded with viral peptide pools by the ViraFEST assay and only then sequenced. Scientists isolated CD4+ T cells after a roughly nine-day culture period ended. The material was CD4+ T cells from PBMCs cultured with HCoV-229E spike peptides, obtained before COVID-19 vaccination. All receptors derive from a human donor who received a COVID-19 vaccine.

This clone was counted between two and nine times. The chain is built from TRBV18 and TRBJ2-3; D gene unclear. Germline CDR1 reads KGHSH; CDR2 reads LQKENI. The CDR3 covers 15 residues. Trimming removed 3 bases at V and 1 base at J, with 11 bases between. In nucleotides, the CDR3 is TGTGCCAGCTCACCCGGGCCTGTCGGCACAGATACGCAGTATTTT. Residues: CASSPGPVGTDTQYF.

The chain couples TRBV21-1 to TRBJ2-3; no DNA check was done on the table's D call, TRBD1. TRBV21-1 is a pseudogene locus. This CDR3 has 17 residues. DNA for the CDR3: TGTGCCGGAAGCCGAACATGGACAGCATATAGCACAGATACGCAGTATTTT. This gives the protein CAGSRTWTAYSTDTQYF.

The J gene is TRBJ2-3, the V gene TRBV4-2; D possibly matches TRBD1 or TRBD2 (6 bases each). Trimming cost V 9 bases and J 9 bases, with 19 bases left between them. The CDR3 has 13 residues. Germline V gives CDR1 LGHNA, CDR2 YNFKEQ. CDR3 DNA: TGTGCCAGTGCGGCGAGGGGGGCGGAAACGCAGTATTTT. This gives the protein CASAARGAETQYF.

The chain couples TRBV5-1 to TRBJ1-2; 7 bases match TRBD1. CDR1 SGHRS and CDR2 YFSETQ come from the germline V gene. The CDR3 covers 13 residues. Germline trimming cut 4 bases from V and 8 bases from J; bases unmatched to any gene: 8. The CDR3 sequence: CASSPVTGRGYTF. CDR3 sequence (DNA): TGCGCCAGCAGCCCGGTGACAGGGAGGGGCTACACCTTC.

The DNA of the CDR3 is TGTGCCAGCAGTAACACTGCCGGCAATCAGCCCCAGCATTTT. It translates to CASSNTAGNQPQHF. J is TRBJ1-5 and V is TRBV2; D call uncertain. The CDR3 loop spans 14 amino acids. Trimming took off 5 bases at V and 2 bases at J, with 10 bases between the two ends. CDR1 is SNHLY and CDR2 is FYNNEI in the germline V gene.

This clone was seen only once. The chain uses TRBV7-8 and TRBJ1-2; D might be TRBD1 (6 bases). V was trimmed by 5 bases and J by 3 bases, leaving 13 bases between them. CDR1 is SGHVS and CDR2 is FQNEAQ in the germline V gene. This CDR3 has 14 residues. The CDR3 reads CASSLYRVDYGYTF. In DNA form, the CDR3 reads TGTGCCAGCAGCCTTTACAGGGTAGACTATGGCTACACCTTC.

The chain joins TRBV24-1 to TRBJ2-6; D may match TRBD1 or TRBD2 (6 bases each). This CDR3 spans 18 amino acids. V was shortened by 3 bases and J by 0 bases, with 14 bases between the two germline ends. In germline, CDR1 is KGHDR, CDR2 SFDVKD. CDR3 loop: CATSDPQGGLSGANVLTF. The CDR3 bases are TGTGCCACCAGTGATCCACAAGGGGGACTCTCTGGGGCCAACGTCCTGACTTTC.

CDR3 nucleotide sequence: TGTGCCAGCAGTTTGGCTAGCGGGGGGAGAGAGACCCAGTACTTC. Protein: CASSLASGGRETQYF. The chain couples TRBV6-5 to TRBJ2-5; TRBD2 agrees at 11 bases. V dropped 4 bases and J dropped 4; count of bases not matched to a gene: 5. There are 15 residues in the CDR3. Germline assignment: CDR1 MNHEY and CDR2 SVGAGI.

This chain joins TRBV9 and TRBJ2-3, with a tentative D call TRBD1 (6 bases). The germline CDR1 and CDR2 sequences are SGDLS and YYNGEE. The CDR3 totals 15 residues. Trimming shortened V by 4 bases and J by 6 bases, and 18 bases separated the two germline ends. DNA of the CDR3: TGTGCCAGCAGCCCAGGGGACACGTCTGTGGATACGCAGTATTTT. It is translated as CASSPGDTSVDTQYF.

The chain's CDR3 is CASSYQDPADTQYF. DNA for the CDR3: TGTGCCAGCAGTTACCAGGACCCTGCAGATACGCAGTATTTT. This chain uses TRBV6-5 with TRBJ2-3; D unresolved. The V gene's germline CDR1 is MNHEY and CDR2 SVGAGI. This CDR3 comprises 14 residues. V was trimmed by 2 bases and J by 4 bases, leaving 10 bases between them.

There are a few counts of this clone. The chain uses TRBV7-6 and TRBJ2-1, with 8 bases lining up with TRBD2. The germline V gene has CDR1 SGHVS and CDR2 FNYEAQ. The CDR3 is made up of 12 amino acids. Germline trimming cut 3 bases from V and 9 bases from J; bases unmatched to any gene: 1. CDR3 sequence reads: CASSFSGVEQFF. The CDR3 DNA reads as TGTGCCAGCAGCTTTAGCGGGGTTGAGCAGTTCTTC.

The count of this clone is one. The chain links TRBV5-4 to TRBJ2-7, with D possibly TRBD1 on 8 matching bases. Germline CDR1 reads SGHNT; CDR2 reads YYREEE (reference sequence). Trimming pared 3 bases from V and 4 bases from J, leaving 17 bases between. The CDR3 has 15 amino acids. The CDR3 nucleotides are TGTGCCAGCAGCTGGGGGGGTGGGACAGGATACGAGCAGTACGTC. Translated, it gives CASSWGGGTGYEQYV.

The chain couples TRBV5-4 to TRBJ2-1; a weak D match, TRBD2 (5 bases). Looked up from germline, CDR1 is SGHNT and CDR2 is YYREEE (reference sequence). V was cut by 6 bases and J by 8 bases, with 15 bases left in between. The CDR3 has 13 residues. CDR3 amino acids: CASNDYRRDEQFF. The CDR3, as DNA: TGTGCCAGCAACGACTATAGGCGGGATGAGCAGTTCTTC.

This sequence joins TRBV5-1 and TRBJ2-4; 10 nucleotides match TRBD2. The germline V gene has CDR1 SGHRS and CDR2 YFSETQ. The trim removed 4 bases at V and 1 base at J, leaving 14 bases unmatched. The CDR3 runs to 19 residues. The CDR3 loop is CASSLTGSGGAAAKNIQYF. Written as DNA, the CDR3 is TGCGCCAGCAGCCTAACGGGAAGCGGGGGGGCGGCGGCCAAAAACATTCAGTACTTC.

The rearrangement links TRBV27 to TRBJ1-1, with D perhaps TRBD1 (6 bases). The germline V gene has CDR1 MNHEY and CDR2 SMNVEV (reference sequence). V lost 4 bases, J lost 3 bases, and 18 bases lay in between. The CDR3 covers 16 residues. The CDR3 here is CASSYRVSAMHTEAFF. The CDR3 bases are TGTGCCAGCAGTTACAGGGTTTCCGCGATGCACACTGAAGCTTTCTTT.

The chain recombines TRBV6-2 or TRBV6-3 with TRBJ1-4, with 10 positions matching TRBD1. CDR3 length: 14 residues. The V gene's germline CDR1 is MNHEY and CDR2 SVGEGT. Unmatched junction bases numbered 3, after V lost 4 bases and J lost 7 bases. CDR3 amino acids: CASSLTGGGEKLFF. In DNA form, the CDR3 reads TGTGCCAGCAGTTTGACAGGGGGCGGTGAAAAACTGTTTTTT.